The clone carrying this TCR beta chain occurred a few times. What it binds is unknown. The data are from a study of blood T cells in healthy people across ages. Findings and limits, study-wide: Per million T cells, TCR beta diversity dropped roughly linearly as age increased.

The CDR3 has 14 amino acids. Germline V gives CDR1 MDHEN, CDR2 SYDVKM. The V end lost 6 bases, the J end lost 3 bases, and 14 bases lay between the germline ends. All donors came from Russia, were Caucasian and healthy, and spanned ages roughly 6 to 95. Peripheral blood, approximately 10 milliliters per donor, was collected. A J-beta primer mix and a sample-barcoded 5' primer were used in a second PCR of roughly 6 to 11 cycles. From the 5' RACE reads, TCRdb called clonotypes with MiXCR, one entry per CDR3 protein. The sample shows 1.4 million or so distinct CDR3 sequences, approximately 43% of them seen only once.

The sequence came from a woman between 18 and 29 years old in good health. Sequenced: blood. The V gene is TRBV28, the J gene TRBJ1-2; D ambiguous. CDR3: CASSMTFGDYGYTF. Here the CDR3 DNA reads TGTGCCAGCAGCATGACCTTCGGGGACTATGGCTACACCTTC.